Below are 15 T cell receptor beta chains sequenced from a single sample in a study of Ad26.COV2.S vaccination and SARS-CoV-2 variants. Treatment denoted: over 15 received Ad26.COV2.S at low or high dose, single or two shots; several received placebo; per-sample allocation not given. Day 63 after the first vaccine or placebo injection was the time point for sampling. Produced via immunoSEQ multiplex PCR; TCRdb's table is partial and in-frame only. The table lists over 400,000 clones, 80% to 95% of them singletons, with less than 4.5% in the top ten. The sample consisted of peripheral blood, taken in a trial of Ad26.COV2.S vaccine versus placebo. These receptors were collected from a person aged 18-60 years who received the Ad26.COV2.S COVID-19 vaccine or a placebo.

This chain's CDR3 is CSVDEGRAFF. The CDR3, as DNA: TGCAGCGTTGACGAGGGACGGGCTTTCTTT. The rearrangement joins TRBV29-1 to TRBJ1-1; D may be TRBD1 (5 bases). CDR3 length equals 10 residues. Germline V gene sequence: CDR1 SQVTM, CDR2 ANQGSEA. The germline V and J ends were trimmed by 3 bases and 11 bases, with 10 bases remaining between them.

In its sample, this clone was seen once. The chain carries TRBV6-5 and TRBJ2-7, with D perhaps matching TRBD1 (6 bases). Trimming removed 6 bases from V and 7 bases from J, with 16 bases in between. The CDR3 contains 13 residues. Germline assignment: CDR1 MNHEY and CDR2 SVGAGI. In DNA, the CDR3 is TGTGCCAGCAGAAAGACTCCAGGGGAAGAGCAGTACTTC. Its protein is CASRKTPGEEQYF.

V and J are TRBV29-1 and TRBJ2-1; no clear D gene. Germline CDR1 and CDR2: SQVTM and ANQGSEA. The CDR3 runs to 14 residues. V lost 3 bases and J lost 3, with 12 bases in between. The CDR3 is CSVDGVRIYNEQFF. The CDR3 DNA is TGCAGCGTTGATGGGGTCAGAATCTACAATGAGCAGTTCTTC.

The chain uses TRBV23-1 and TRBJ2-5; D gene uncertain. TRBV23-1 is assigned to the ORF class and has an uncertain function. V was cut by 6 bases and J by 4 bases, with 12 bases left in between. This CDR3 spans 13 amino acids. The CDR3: CASSPPGVETQYF. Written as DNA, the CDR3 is TGCGCCAGCAGCCCTCCGGGCGTAGAGACCCAGTACTTC.

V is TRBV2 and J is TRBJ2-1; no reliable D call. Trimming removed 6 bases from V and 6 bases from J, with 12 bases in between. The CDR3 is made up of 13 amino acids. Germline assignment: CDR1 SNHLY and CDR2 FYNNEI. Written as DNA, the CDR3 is TGTGCCAGCAGCCCGACTCCTTTCAATGAGCAGTTCTTC. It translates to CASSPTPFNEQFF.

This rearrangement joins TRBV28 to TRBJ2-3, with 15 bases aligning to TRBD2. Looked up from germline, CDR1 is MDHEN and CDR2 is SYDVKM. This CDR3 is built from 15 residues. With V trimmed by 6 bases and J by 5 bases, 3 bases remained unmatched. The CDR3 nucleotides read TGTGCCAGCAGCGGACTAGCGGGAGGGGAAGATACGCAGTATTTT. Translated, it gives CASSGLAGGEDTQYF.

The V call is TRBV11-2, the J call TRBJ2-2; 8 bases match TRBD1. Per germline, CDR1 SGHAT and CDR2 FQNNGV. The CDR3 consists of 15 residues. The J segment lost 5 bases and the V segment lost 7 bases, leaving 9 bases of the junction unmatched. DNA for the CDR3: TGTGCCAGCAACCCGCAGGGGGCGGGAACCGGGGAGCTGTTTTTT. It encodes CASNPQGAGTGELFF.

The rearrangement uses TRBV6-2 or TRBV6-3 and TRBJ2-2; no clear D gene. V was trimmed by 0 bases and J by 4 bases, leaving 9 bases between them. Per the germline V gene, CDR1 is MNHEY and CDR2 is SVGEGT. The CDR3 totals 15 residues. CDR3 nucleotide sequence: TGTGCCAGCAGTTACTCGCGGCGGTCCACCGGGGAGCTGTTTTTT. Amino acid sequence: CASSYSRRSTGELFF.

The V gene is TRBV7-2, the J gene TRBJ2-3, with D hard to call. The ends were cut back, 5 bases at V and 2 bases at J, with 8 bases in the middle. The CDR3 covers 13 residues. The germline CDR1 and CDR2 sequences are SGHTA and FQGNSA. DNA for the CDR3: TGTGCCAGCAGCGTCAAACCCACAGATACGCAGTATTTT. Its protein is CASSVKPTDTQYF.

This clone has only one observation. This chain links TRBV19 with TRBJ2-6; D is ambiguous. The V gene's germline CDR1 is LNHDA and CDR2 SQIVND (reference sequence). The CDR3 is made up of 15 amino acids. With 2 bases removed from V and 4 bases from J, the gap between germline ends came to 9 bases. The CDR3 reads CASSITLLGANVLTF. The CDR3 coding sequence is TGTGCCAGTAGTATAACCCTCCTCGGGGCCAACGTCCTGACTTTC.

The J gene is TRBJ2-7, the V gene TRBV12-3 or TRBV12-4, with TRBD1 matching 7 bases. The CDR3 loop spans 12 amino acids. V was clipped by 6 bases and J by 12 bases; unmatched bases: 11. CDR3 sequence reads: CASRQGQFPPYF. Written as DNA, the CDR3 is TGTGCCAGCAGGCAGGGACAGTTCCCACCGTACTTC.

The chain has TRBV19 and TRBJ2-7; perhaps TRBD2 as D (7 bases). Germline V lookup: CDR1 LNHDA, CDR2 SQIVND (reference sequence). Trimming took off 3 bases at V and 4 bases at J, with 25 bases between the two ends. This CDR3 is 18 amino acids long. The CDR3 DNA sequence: TGTGCCAGTAGTATCTCGGCTCGGGGGGCTAGCGGACTTTACGAGCAGTACTTC. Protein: CASSISARGASGLYEQYF.

In nucleotides, the CDR3 is TGTGCCAGCACGTCGCAGGTTAGCTACGAGCAGTACTTC. Translation gives CASTSQVSYEQYF. The V call is TRBV6-5, the J call TRBJ2-7; the D is unclear. The V end was cut by 7 bases, the J end by 3 bases, with 13 bases between. The CDR3 runs to 13 residues. CDR1 is MNHEY and CDR2 is SVGAGI in the germline V gene.

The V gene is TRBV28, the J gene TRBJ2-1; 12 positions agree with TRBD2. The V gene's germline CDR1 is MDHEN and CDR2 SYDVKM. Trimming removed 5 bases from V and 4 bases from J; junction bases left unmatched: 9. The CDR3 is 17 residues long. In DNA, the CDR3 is TGTGCCAGCAGTCCTACTAGCGGGAGGCTGGGTTACAATGAGCAGTTCTTC. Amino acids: CASSPTSGRLGYNEQFF. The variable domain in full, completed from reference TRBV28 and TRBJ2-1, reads DVKVTQSSRYLVKRTGEKVFLECVQDMDHENMFWYRQDPGLGLRLIYFSYDVKMKEKGDIPEGYSVSREKKERFSLILESASTNQTSMYLCASSPTSGRLGYNEQFFGPGTRLTVL.

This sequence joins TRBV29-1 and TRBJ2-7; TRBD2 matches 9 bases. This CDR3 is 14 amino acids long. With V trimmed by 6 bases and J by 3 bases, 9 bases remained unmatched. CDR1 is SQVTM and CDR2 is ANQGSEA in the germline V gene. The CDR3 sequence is CSVSGGWSLYEQYF. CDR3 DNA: TGCAGCGTGAGCGGGGGGTGGTCCCTCTACGAGCAGTACTTC.